Sequencing of this TCR beta chain was carried out in a study of identical twins. Study results and limitations: In beta out-of-frame sequences, the excess sharing between twins was weaker. Memory repertoires lacked the insertion deficit that abundant cord blood beta clonotypes showed. Among monozygotic twins, out-of-frame TCR alpha sharing exceeded what models predicted.

MiXCR, applied by TCRdb to the 5' RACE reads, yields one record per CDR3 protein. The sample records 1.5 million to 2 million distinct CDR3 sequences, 32% being singletons. Turning to this clonotype: The antigen remains unidentified.

This CDR3 is built from 13 residues. Looked up from germline, CDR1 is ENHRY and CDR2 is SYGVKD. In every case, the donor was a healthy Caucasian. The receptor's source is a newborn girl in good health. The sequenced sample consisted of cord blood. This rearrangement joins TRBV10-3 to TRBJ2-5, with D hard to call. The J call may be wrong; the DNA end is better matched by TRBJ2-7. The CDR3 sequence is CAISEYPSAEQYF. CDR3 nucleotides: TGTGCCATCAGTGAGTACCCTAGTGCCGAGCAGTACTTC.